This TCR beta chain emerged from a study of blood T cell repertoires in COVID-19. In the source study's methods: Amplifying reference gene primers gave estimates of nucleated cell counts. The table came from immunoSEQ multiplex PCR; TCRdb's copy has only in-frame clones and leaves some out. The DNA gave D and trimming, while V, J and clone size come from that table. The sample has fewer than 200,000 clones, about 74% seen once. This CDR3 region has 15 residues. The V end lost 2 bases, the J end lost 0 bases, and 11 bases lay between the germline ends. CDR1 and CDR2 from the germline V gene are SGHTA and FQGNSA.

The clonotype was recovered from a man in his 60s with acute or convalescent COVID-19. Material for sequencing was peripheral blood. The V and J genes are TRBV7-2 and TRBJ2-7; no clear D. In DNA, the CDR3 is TGTGCCAGCAGCTTATGGGCCAGGTCCTCCTACGAGCAGTACTTC. Translating gives CASSLWARSSYEQYF.